Detailed here is one T cell receptor beta chain. No antigen is known for it. No qualities accompany the bases; no much larger clone lies one base away. TCR CDR3 regions were amplified from genomic DNA by multiplex PCR using the deep immunoSEQ assay. For each cell subset, the extracted genomic DNA was distributed evenly across all wells of several immunoSEQ 96-well plates, and each plate served as one replicate. For unsorted PBMC, roughly 270 ng genomic DNA, equal to 30,000 or so T cell genomes, was loaded into each replicate PCR. Ten immunoSEQ deep assay plates were used to sequence the unsorted PBMC genomic DNA. Purified libraries were quantified with a Qubit 3.0 fluorometer, sized on a Bioanalyzer 2100, and re-quantified with the KAPA Library Quantification kit. Each immunoSEQ 96-well plate was sequenced on its own single-read 150-cycle Illumina NextSeq 550 flow cell. On the study's bioinformatics: Because only junctional sequences without quality scores were contained in the immunoSEQ output, filtering matching that applied to full-length reads could not be performed. To assign V/J genes and CDR3, sequences were annotated using PyIR, a Python wrapper for IgBLAST v1.9, with IMGT germline references. Reads were filtered out if the reads had weak V/J assignments (E-value above 1e-6), no CDR3, stop codons, out-of-frame junctions, or ambiguous translated residues. V3J clonotypes were defined as sequences sharing the same inferred V gene, J gene, and CDR3 amino acid sequence. Percentage overlap between repertoires was calculated by dividing the number of shared unique clonotypes by the size of the smaller repertoire. Repertoire richness was assessed with RTK rarefaction, the Chao1 estimator, and Recon v2.1 estimates of unobserved clonotypes. In its TCRdb copy, this immuneACCESS table keeps in-frame sequences only and misses some clones. Where compared with another copy, unresolved V genes explain less than half of these, and the others have no known cause. Clone size and the V and J calls come from that table; the DNA yielded D and trimming. This sample has roughly 480,000 clones in its table, and roughly 85% of those were observed once. The ten largest clones represent about 12% of the sample.

The data belong to a study of shared clonotypes between healthy human individuals (dated by TCRdb to about 2020). General notes on the study: A couple of women and three men aged 18 to 49 years were included in the cohort. The study deeply sequenced blood TCR repertoires of about 5 healthy adults to estimate repertoire size and the extent of clonotype sharing between individuals. Libraries were prepared and TCR repertoires were sequenced by different laboratories using diverse techniques, in order to increase sequencing depth and limit assay-specific biases. Per donor, leukapheresis produced somewhere between about 0.94 and 8.9 billion PBMCs.

Paper-wide results and their limitations: Based on pairwise subsampling, the degree of clonotype sharing among donors was expected to be affected by sequencing depth. Sampling was restricted to blood, and TCR repertoires in tissue are likely to differ from TCR repertoires in blood. The genetic and exposure-history diversity represented was limited by the small number of donors.

The donors were healthy, HIV-negative adults who had no recently reported acute infections or vaccinations. All donors were Caucasian adults living in Nashville, Tennessee, USA. For unsorted samples, 90 million or so PBMCs were counted and genomic DNA was extracted with the QIAamp DNA Blood Mini kit. After blood collection by leukapheresis, PBMCs were isolated using Ficoll-Histopaque density gradient centrifugation and then cryopreserved in the vapor phase of liquid nitrogen. Measured from the cysteine to the phenylalanine, the CDR3 is 15 residues long. The DNA shown is the 45-base CDR3, in frame from base 1. CDR1 and CDR2, per the germline V gene, are SNHLY and FYNNEI. V is cut back by 5 bases and J by 9 bases, with 12 bases in the junction unmatched.

The chain is made from TRBV2 and TRBJ1-2; 10 central bases correspond to TRBD1. This receptor was taken from a woman between 40 and 55 years old in good health. Some clones in this sample may be carry-over from other donors' samples. The sequencing input was PBMCs. The nucleotide sequence is given as TGTGCCAGCAGTATAGCCGGGACAGGGGTGAAGAGCTACACCTTC. The encoded protein is CASSIAGTGVKSYTF.